This T cell receptor (beta chain) was recovered during a study of CD8+CD57+ T cells in acquired aplastic anemia. On the study more broadly: Sorted CD4+ and CD8+ cells gave an average of approximately 3 ug of DNA.

It was patients with CD8+CD57+ cell expansion by flow cytometry who were chosen for sequencing. There were no patients without severe acquired aplastic anemia. This clonotype was found a few times. TCR beta VDJ and CDR3 profiling used genomic DNA as template. TCRdb reprocessed the reads via MiXCR and lists one record per CDR3 protein. This table has roughly 500,000 distinct CDR3 sequences, around 30% appearing once. The sequence came from a human donor with aplastic anemia. Sequencing input: sorted CD4+, CD8+, or CD8+CD57+ T cells (not recorded which) from PBMCs.

CDR3 sequence (DNA): TGCGCCAGCAGCTTCGAAACCGGGACCACAGATACGCAGTATTTT. Amino acid sequence: CASSFETGTTDTQYF. The V call is TRBV5-1, the J call TRBJ2-3; D may correspond to TRBD1 or TRBD2 (5 bases each). Trimming shortened V by 2 bases and J by 2 bases, and 12 bases separated the two germline ends. The length of the CDR3 is 15 residues. Looked up from germline, CDR1 is SGHRS and CDR2 is YFSETQ.